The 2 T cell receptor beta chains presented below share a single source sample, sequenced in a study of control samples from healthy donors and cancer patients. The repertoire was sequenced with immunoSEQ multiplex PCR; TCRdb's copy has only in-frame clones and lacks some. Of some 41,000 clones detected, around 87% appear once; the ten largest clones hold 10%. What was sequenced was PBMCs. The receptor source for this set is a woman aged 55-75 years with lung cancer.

The chain's CDR3 is CASSLGSYAYNEQFF. The CDR3 bases are TGTGCCAGCAGTTTAGGCTCTTACGCCTACAATGAGCAGTTCTTC. This chain links TRBV6-6 with TRBJ2-1, with unresolved D. The germline CDR1 and CDR2 sequences are MNHNY and SVGAGI (reference sequence). Trimming stripped 4 bases from V and 2 bases from J, with 12 bases between. CDR3 length equals 15 residues.

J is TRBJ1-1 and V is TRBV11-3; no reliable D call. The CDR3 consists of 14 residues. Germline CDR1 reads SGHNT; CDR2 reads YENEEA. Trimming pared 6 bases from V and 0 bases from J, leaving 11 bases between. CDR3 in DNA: TGTGCCAGCAGGTTTTCCGGGGTGAACACTGAAGCTTTCTTT. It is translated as CASRFSGVNTEAFF.